Below are 31 T cell receptor beta chains sequenced from a single sample in a study of T cell changes during pregnancy in multiple sclerosis. Assay used: immunoSEQ multiplex PCR; TCRdb lists only in-frame clones, some missing. The sample includes tens of thousands of clones, approximately 90% seen only once; the top ten take 1.3%. The source material was peripheral blood, sampled in the second trimester of pregnancy. Receptor source: a female donor with multiple sclerosis, enrolled in a pregnancy study.

V and J are TRBV16 and TRBJ2-7; a possible D gene is TRBD2 (5 bases). Trimming removed 0 bases from V and 7 bases from J, with 25 bases in between. Looked up from germline, CDR1 is KGHSY and CDR2 is FQNENV. The CDR3 has 18 amino acids. The CDR3 here is CASSQSRVTARRTLEQYF. The CDR3 region has the DNA TGTGCCAGCAGCCAATCTCGAGTAACGGCCCGGAGGACTCTAGAGCAGTACTTC.

The chain is built from TRBV6-5 and TRBJ2-3; D remains unclear. This CDR3 is 13 amino acids long. Germline values: CDR1 MNHEY, CDR2 SVGAGI. Trimming removed 5 bases at V and 7 bases at J, with 13 bases between. The CDR3 spells CASSKSDRNTQYF. DNA for the CDR3: TGTGCCAGCAGTAAGAGCGATAGGAATACGCAGTATTTT.

The V and J genes are TRBV27 and TRBJ2-2, with TRBD2 matching over 7 bases. This CDR3 contains 17 residues. V lost 8 bases, J lost 3 bases, and 15 bases stayed unmatched. CDR1 MNHEY and CDR2 SMNVEV come from the germline V gene (reference sequence). The CDR3: CASLERVGGSDTGELFF. CDR3 nucleotide sequence: TGTGCCAGCCTCGAGAGGGTGGGGGGGTCGGACACCGGGGAGCTGTTTTTT.

Here the CDR3 DNA reads TGTGCCTGGAGTGTATCTCGACTAGCGGGGGGACCCACACGCACAGATACGCAGTATTTT. As protein: CAWSVSRLAGGPTRTDTQYF. The V gene is TRBV30, the J gene TRBJ2-3; TRBD2 aligns across 13 bases. Germline V lookup: CDR1 GTSNPN, CDR2 SVGIG (reference sequence). The V and J ends lost 0 bases and 1 base, in that order; junction bases with no gene match: 13. The CDR3 is made up of 20 amino acids.

The chain links TRBV29-1 to TRBJ2-5, with TRBD1 matching 8 bases. CDR1 SQVTM and CDR2 ANQGSEA come from the germline V gene. The CDR3 is 14 amino acids. Germline trimming cut 4 bases from V and 4 bases from J; bases unmatched to any gene: 8. Here the CDR3 reads CSVVPGQVRETQYF. The CDR3 DNA sequence: TGCAGCGTTGTCCCGGGACAGGTCCGAGAGACCCAGTACTTC.

The V call is TRBV5-1, the J call TRBJ2-6; D is possibly TRBD1 (5 bases). The V end was cut by 2 bases, the J end by 5 bases, with 14 bases between. Germline V gene lookup returns CDR1 SGHRS and CDR2 YFSETQ. The CDR3 has 16 amino acids. CDR3 DNA sequence: TGCGCCAGCAGCTTCCAAGGGGCTCCCTGGGCCAACGTCCTGACTTTC. Its translation is CASSFQGAPWANVLTF. The full variable domain, its missing parts supplied by reference TRBV5-1 and TRBJ2-6, is KAGVTQTPRYLIKTRGQQVTLSCSPISGHRSVSWYQQTPGQGLQFLFEYFSETQRNKGNFPGRFSGRQFSNSRSEMNVSTLELGDSALYLCASSFQGAPWANVLTFGAGSRLTVL.

V and J are TRBV28 and TRBJ1-2; a possible D gene is TRBD1 (5 bases). The CDR3 has 16 amino acids. Trimming pared 6 bases from V and 3 bases from J, leaving 20 bases between. Germline values: CDR1 MDHEN, CDR2 SYDVKM. For the CDR3, the DNA is TGTGCCAGCAGACCTATGGCGGGGCAGGGATACTATGGCTACACCTTC. Translating gives CASRPMAGQGYYGYTF.

Here the CDR3 DNA reads TGTGCCAGCAGGGGGGCTGGATGGTATAATGGCTACACCTTC. It specifies CASRGAGWYNGYTF. This rearrangement joins TRBV5-4 to TRBJ1-2, with D perhaps TRBD1 (6 bases). The length of the CDR3 is 14 residues. Germline loops: CDR1 SGHNT, CDR2 YYREEE (reference sequence). V lost 5 bases, J lost 6 bases, and 17 bases lay in between.

The chain employs TRBV7-2 and TRBJ2-3; weak D call: TRBD1 (6 bases). Trimming stripped 1 base from V and 8 bases from J, with 19 bases between. Germline V gene data show CDR1 as SGHTA and CDR2 as FQGNSA. The length of the CDR3 is 16 residues. CDR3 sequence reads: CASSLGVGDKRGTQYF. CDR3 nucleotide sequence: TGTGCCAGCAGCTTAGGGGTCGGGGACAAACGGGGTACGCAGTATTTT.

The V call is TRBV5-4, the J call TRBJ2-3; 10 nucleotides align to TRBD2. Germline V gene data show CDR1 as SGHNT and CDR2 as YYREEE (reference sequence). The CDR3 covers 19 residues. V lost 1 base to trimming and J lost 0 bases; unmatched junction nucleotides: 11. The CDR3 DNA follows: TGTGCCAGCAGCTTGTACGGATTAGCGGGGGGCTATAGCACAGATACGCAGTATTTT. It is translated as CASSLYGLAGGYSTDTQYF.

This chain joins TRBV11-3 and TRBJ2-5; possible D gene TRBD1, 6 bases. Germline-derived CDR1 and CDR2 are SGHNT and YENEEA. V was clipped by 4 bases and J by 4 bases, with 13 bases between them. This CDR3 contains 14 residues. CDR3 nucleotides: TGTGCCAGCAGCTCTGGGCAGGGGAGAGAGACCCAGTACTTC. Protein product: CASSSGQGRETQYF.

The rearrangement links TRBV6-1 to TRBJ1-2, with D possibly matching TRBD1 (6 bases). Between the trimmed V and J ends, which lost 8 bases and 5 bases, there was a span of 15 bases. The germline V gene has CDR1 MNHNS and CDR2 SASEGT. The CDR3 contains 13 residues. CDR3 bases: TGTGCCAGCTCTCAAGGGGGGGGGTATGGCTACACCTTC. Protein sequence: CASSQGGGYGYTF.

V and J are TRBV7-2 and TRBJ1-1; 9 bases line up with TRBD1. The germline CDR1 and CDR2 sequences are SGHTA and FQGNSA. This CDR3 is built from 14 residues. The J segment lost 1 base and the V segment lost 5 bases, leaving 2 bases of the junction unmatched. The CDR3 DNA reads TGTGCCAGCAGCCTACAGGGGGCGAACACTGAAGCTTTCTTT. Its translation is CASSLQGANTEAFF.

The chain is built from TRBV2 and TRBJ1-1; D unclear. Germline-derived CDR1 and CDR2 are SNHLY and FYNNEI. V was cut by 2 bases and J by 0 bases, with 7 bases left in between. The CDR3 covers 14 residues. CDR3 sequence: CASSERSLNTEAFF. The DNA for the CDR3 is TGTGCCAGCAGTGAAAGGAGCCTGAACACTGAAGCTTTCTTT.

The V gene is TRBV2, the J gene TRBJ2-2, with 10 bases that match TRBD1. Germline V gives CDR1 SNHLY, CDR2 FYNNEI. Losses at the gene ends were 4 bases for V and 2 bases for J; bases not matched to a gene: 4. This CDR3 region has 16 residues. CDR3 region: CASSGQGAKNTGELFF. The CDR3 DNA is TGTGCCAGCAGTGGACAGGGGGCTAAAAACACCGGGGAGCTGTTTTTT.

The rearrangement uses TRBV28 and TRBJ1-2, with 9 bases matching TRBD1. J was trimmed by 6 bases and V by 2 bases; bases with no gene match: 7. Germline loops: CDR1 MDHEN, CDR2 SYDVKM. The CDR3 consists of 15 residues. This CDR3 reads CASSLPHRGPDGYTF. CDR3 DNA: TGTGCCAGCAGTTTACCTCACAGGGGGCCGGATGGCTACACCTTC.

This sequence joins TRBV6-5 and TRBJ1-6, with 7 nucleotides matching TRBD1. J lost 10 bases, V lost 4 bases, and 4 bases had no gene match. Germline CDR1 is MNHEY and CDR2 is SVGAGI. The CDR3 is 13 amino acids. The CDR3 reads CASSWDSRSPLHF. In DNA, the CDR3 is TGTGCCAGCAGTTGGGACAGCCGGTCACCCCTCCACTTT.

The genes are TRBV5-4 and TRBJ2-6; 14 positions agree with TRBD2. Looked up from germline, CDR1 is SGHNT and CDR2 is YYREEE (reference sequence). The ends lost 0 bases at V and 2 bases at J; junction bases unmatched: 4. The CDR3 has 19 residues. CDR3 DNA sequence: TGTGCCAGCAGCTTGGGCCTGACTAGCGGGGGGGCTGGGGCCAACGTCCTGACTTTC. It encodes CASSLGLTSGGAGANVLTF.

The chain recombines TRBV5-1 with TRBJ2-2, with 7 bases that match TRBD1. The V and J ends lost 0 bases and 7 bases, in that order; junction bases with no gene match: 6. Germline CDR1 SGHRS, CDR2 YFSETQ. There are 15 residues in the CDR3. The CDR3 loop is CASSLGGTVLGELFF. The CDR3 DNA follows: TGCGCCAGCAGCTTGGGGGGGACAGTCCTCGGGGAGCTGTTTTTT.

V and J are TRBV2 and TRBJ2-1; no clear D gene. CDR3 size: 11 residues. CDR1 and CDR2 from the germline V gene are SNHLY and FYNNEI. The germline V and J ends were trimmed by 7 bases and 14 bases, with 15 bases remaining between them. CDR3 residues: CASNDFGIEFF. The DNA for the CDR3 is TGTGCCAGCAACGATTTTGGCATCGAGTTCTTC. Based on the CDR3 plus reference TRBV2 and TRBJ2-1, the full variable domain is EPEVTQTPSHQVTQMGQEVILRCVPISNHLYFYWYRQILGQKVEFLVSFYNNEISEKSEIFDDQFSVERPDGSNFTLKIRSTKLEDSAMYFCASNDFGIEFFGPGTRLTVL.

In the case of this clone: This CDR3 is also generated by other DNA sequences in the sample. The rearrangement links TRBV7-2 to TRBJ1-1, with D possibly TRBD1 on 5 matching bases. This CDR3 has 14 residues. Germline V lookup: CDR1 SGHTA, CDR2 FQGNSA. Trimming pared 5 bases from V and 2 bases from J, leaving 12 bases between. Written as DNA, the CDR3 is TGTGCCAGCAGCCCTGGGGCGGCAAACACTGAAGCTTTCTTT. Its translation: CASSPGAANTEAFF.

This clone was seen ten or more times. The chain joins TRBV28 to TRBJ2-5, with D possibly matching TRBD1 (6 bases). The CDR3 spans 13 residues. Germline V gives CDR1 MDHEN, CDR2 SYDVKM. The CDR3 loop reads CVSQGPILGTQYF. The CDR3 bases are TGTGTATCCCAGGGGCCTATCTTGGGGACCCAGTACTTC.

This rearrangement joins TRBV6-5 to TRBJ2-7, with 7 bases matching TRBD1. V dropped 0 bases and J dropped 1; count of bases not matched to a gene: 6. This CDR3 contains 16 residues. CDR1 is MNHEY, CDR2 SVGAGI, per germline. The CDR3 nucleotides are TGTGCCAGCAGTTACTCAGAGGGGGCAGGGTCCTACGAGCAGTACTTC. Amino acids: CASSYSEGAGSYEQYF.

The rearrangement links TRBV29-1 to TRBJ1-1; D ambiguous. The length of the CDR3 is 8 residues. CDR1 SQVTM and CDR2 ANQGSEA come from the germline V gene. DNA of the CDR3: TGCGGGCGCACTGAAGCTTTCTTT. It yields the protein CGRTEAFF.

The chain uses TRBV9 and TRBJ1-2, with D possibly matching TRBD1 (5 bases). V was clipped by 1 base and J by 4 bases, with 8 bases between them. This CDR3 is built from 13 residues. The germline gives CDR1 SGDLS, CDR2 YYNGEE. For the CDR3, the DNA is TGTGCCAGCAGCGTATCGCAGGGCTATGGCTACACCTTC. Translation gives CASSVSQGYGYTF.

Turning to this clone: The identical CDR3 is also encoded by other nucleotide sequences in the sample. In nucleotides, the CDR3 is TGTGCCAGCAAATTGGACAGCAACACTGAAGCTTTCTTT. It encodes CASKLDSNTEAFF. The chain is built from TRBV2 and TRBJ1-1; D is possibly TRBD1 (6 bases). Germline CDR1 is SNHLY and CDR2 is FYNNEI. The CDR3 is 13 residues long. With 7 bases removed from V and 2 bases from J, the gap between germline ends came to 11 bases.

This chain connects TRBV4-3 to TRBJ1-1, with TRBD1 as a possible D gene (5 bases). The CDR3 covers 15 residues. With 0 bases removed from V and 1 base from J, the gap between germline ends came to 9 bases. The V gene's germline CDR1 is LGHNA and CDR2 YSLEER. The CDR3 nucleotides are TGCGCCAGCAGCCAAGATCTCACAGGGAACACTGAAGCTTTCTTT. It translates to CASSQDLTGNTEAFF.

This chain uses TRBV18 with TRBJ2-6; 7 bases line up with TRBD2. CDR3 length equals 16 residues. CDR1 and CDR2 (germline): KGHSH, LQKENI. Germline trimming cut 5 bases from V and 0 bases from J; bases unmatched to any gene: 4. The CDR3 DNA follows: TGTGCCAGCTCAGTGGGAGGGGACTCTGGGGCCAACGTCCTGACTTTC. Its translation: CASSVGGDSGANVLTF.

The sample holds a few counts of this clone. This chain connects TRBV11-2 to TRBJ2-3, with D uncertain. This CDR3 has 17 residues. Per germline, CDR1 SGHAT and CDR2 FQNNGV. Trimming took off 5 bases at V and 1 base at J, with 19 bases between the two ends. CDR3 coding DNA: TGTGCCAGCAGCCCCCGCCTGCTAGACCTACGCACAGATACGCAGTATTTT. It specifies CASSPRLLDLRTDTQYF.

The sample holds a few counts of this clone. CDR3 sequence reads: CASSIDGAGTYEQYF. In DNA form, the CDR3 reads TGTGCCAGTAGTATAGATGGAGCGGGGACCTACGAGCAGTACTTC. The gene calls are TRBV19 and TRBJ2-7, with 7 bases identical to TRBD2. CDR1 and CDR2 (germline): LNHDA, SQIVND (reference sequence). Trimming at V came to 0 bases and at J to 2 bases, leaving 4 bases not matched to a gene. This CDR3 is built from 15 residues.

CDR3 residues: CASSGLAGVYNEQFF. Here the CDR3 DNA reads TGTGCCAGCAGTGGGCTAGCGGGGGTATACAATGAGCAGTTCTTC. The V call is TRBV6-1, the J call TRBJ2-1; TRBD2 matches at 10 bases. V lost 4 bases and J lost 4; bases outside the gene matches: 4. CDR1 and CDR2 from the germline V gene are MNHNS and SASEGT. CDR3 length: 15 residues.